This T cell receptor beta chain was found in a study of blood T cell repertoires in COVID-19. Study at large: There were acute and convalescent COVID-19 samples, and they came from the United States, Italy and Spain. T cells, B-cell-depleted T cells, or PBMCs supplied cDNA or gDNA.

In germline, CDR1 is SGHTS, CDR2 YDEGEE. The CDR3 has 16 amino acids. Trimming removed 3 bases from V and 0 bases from J; junction bases left unmatched: 7. TCRdb's table, derived via immunoSEQ multiplex PCR, lists solely in-frame clones and lacks some. The table records around 250,000 clones, about 88% of them present only once. This clonotype was obtained from a man between 18 and 35 years old with active or convalescent COVID-19. The material sequenced was peripheral blood. This chain uses TRBV5-8 with TRBJ1-2; TRBD1 aligns across 8 bases. CDR3 DNA: TGTGCCAGCAGCTGGGGGGACAGGCGTGCTAACTATGGCTACACCTTC. Translating gives CASSWGDRRANYGYTF.